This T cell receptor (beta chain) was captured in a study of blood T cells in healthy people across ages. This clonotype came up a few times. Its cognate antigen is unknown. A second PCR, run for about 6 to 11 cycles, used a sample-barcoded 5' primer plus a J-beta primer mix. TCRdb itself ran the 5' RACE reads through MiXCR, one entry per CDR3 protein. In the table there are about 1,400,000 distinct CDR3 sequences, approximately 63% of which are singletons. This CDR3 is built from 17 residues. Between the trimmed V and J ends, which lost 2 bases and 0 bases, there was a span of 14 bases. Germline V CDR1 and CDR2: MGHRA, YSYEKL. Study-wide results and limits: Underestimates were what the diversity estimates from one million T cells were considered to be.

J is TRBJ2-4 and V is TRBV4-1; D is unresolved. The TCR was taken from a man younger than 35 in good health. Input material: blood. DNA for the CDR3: TGCGCCAGCAGCCAACCTCGGCTCGGAATAGCCAAAAACATTCAGTACTTC. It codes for CASSQPRLGIAKNIQYF.